This T cell receptor (beta chain) is from a study of cytomegalovirus exposure and HLA in healthy donors. Background on the study: Approximately 81% of more than 300 genotyped donors fell in the Caucasian-associated ancestry cluster. Study-wide results and limits: Sequencing likely produced, as an artifact, a cluster of highly shared sequence variants.

Regarding donors, all were healthy bone marrow donors. Sampled while nominally healthy, donors likely had unrecorded immune exposures. To note about this clone: Antigen: not known.

In germline, CDR1 is MNHEY, CDR2 SMNVEV (reference sequence). V dropped 2 bases and J dropped 9; count of bases not matched to a gene: 3. CDR3 length: 15 amino acids. The PCR contained 60 Vbeta and 13 Jbeta primers. Clones were read by immunoSEQ multiplex PCR, and TCRdb kept only the in-frame ones, dropping some. This table has over 65,000 clones, roughly two thirds appearing once. The V gene is TRBV27, the J gene TRBJ2-1, with 14 positions matching TRBD2. This TCR came from a woman between 50 and 59 years old in good health and CMV-seropositive. The sample comprised PBMCs. As DNA, the CDR3 is TGTGCCAGCAGTTTAAGCGGGACTAGCGGGGGTGAGCAGTTCTTC. This translates into CASSLSGTSGGEQFF.